This T cell receptor (beta chain) comes out of a study of blood T cells in healthy people across ages. Then a second PCR, running roughly 7 to 11 cycles, was carried out with a sample-barcoded 5' primer and a J-beta primer mix. TCRdb re-analysed the 5' RACE reads in MiXCR, keeping a single row per CDR3 protein. The top ten hold less than 3.5% of the sample, which has more than 650,000 distinct CDR3 sequences, under 30% seen once. The CDR3 is made up of 15 amino acids. Germline assignment: CDR1 SGDLS and CDR2 YYNGEE. V shed 0 bases, J shed 5 bases, and the junction held 2 bases outside the gene matches. This clonotype came up a few times. This may stem from a read error, because a much larger clone lies one nucleotide away. These same data were also listed under a study on T cells of mothers and their children. That study reports: No persistent microchimeric T cell clones were detected at approximately 90 clones per million clonotypes sensitivity.

The receptor was derived from a boy aged 5-17 years in good health. The rearrangement links TRBV9 to TRBJ2-1; 10 nucleotides agree with TRBD2. Sequencing was carried out using blood. In DNA, the CDR3 is TGTGCCAGCAGCGTAGGTCTAGCGGGGGACAATGAGCAGTTCTTC. Protein product: CASSVGLAGDNEQFF.